This T cell receptor beta chain appears in the sequencing data of a study of OX40 agonist ivuxolimab in advanced cancers. The protocol was immunoSEQ multiplex PCR, while the TCRdb copy is restricted to in-frame clones and leaves out a portion. The sample carries fewer than 80,000 clones, around 84% recorded once. Study-wide points: CD4+ T cells averaged fewer expanded clones than CD8+ T cells.

With respect to this clone: What it recognizes is unknown.

V was cut by 5 bases and J by 1 base, with 14 bases left in between. The CDR3 loop spans 15 amino acids. The germline gives CDR1 LNHDA, CDR2 SQIVND (reference sequence). Here the sequenced sample was CD4+ or CD8+ T cells sorted from blood, taken in a trial of the OX40 agonist ivuxolimab. This TCR was recovered from an adult with an advanced solid tumor such as melanoma, head and neck, liver or kidney cancer. J is TRBJ1-1 and V is TRBV19; a possible D gene is TRBD1 (5 bases). CDR3 residues: CASSPHRGKNTEAFF. The CDR3 DNA sequence: TGTGCCAGTAGTCCCCACCGGGGGAAGAACACTGAAGCTTTCTTT.